Below are 10 T cell receptor beta chains sequenced from a single sample in a study of blood T cells in healthy people across ages. The use of a sample-barcoded 5' primer and a J-beta primer mix characterized a second PCR of roughly 6 to 11 cycles. TCRdb itself ran the 5' RACE reads through MiXCR, one entry per CDR3 protein. This sample has approximately 850,000 distinct CDR3 sequences, with approximately 48% found just once. The sequenced sample consisted of blood. The receptors come from a man aged 55-75 years in good health.

The chain recombines TRBV10-3 with TRBJ1-1, with unresolved D. In germline, CDR1 is ENHRY, CDR2 SYGVKD. This CDR3 spans 15 amino acids. V was shortened by 6 bases and J by 3 bases, with 17 bases between the two germline ends. The CDR3 region has the DNA TGTGCCATCAGCGAACACGGCCGCGGGGACACTGAAGCTTTCTTT. The encoded protein is CAISEHGRGDTEAFF.

This chain joins TRBV11-2 and TRBJ2-3; D perhaps matches TRBD2 (6 bases). The CDR3 is made up of 15 amino acids. Germline values: CDR1 SGHAT, CDR2 FQNNGV. Trimming took 7 bases from V and 3 from J, leaving 17 bases between them. The CDR3 sequence: CASTLLAGPTDTQYF. CDR3 DNA: TGTGCCAGCACCCTCTTGGCGGGACCGACAGATACGCAGTATTTT.

This clonotype was observed a few times. The gene calls are TRBV7-9 and TRBJ1-3, with D perhaps TRBD1 (6 bases). This CDR3 is 16 amino acids long. V was cut by 5 bases and J by 2 bases, with 16 bases left in between. CDR1 SEHNR and CDR2 FQNEAQ come from the germline V gene (reference sequence). DNA for the CDR3: TGTGCCAGCAGCCCTCTGGGGGGGCTACCTGGAAACACCATATATTTT. As protein: CASSPLGGLPGNTIYF.

The rearrangement links TRBV7-2 to TRBJ2-4, with D perhaps TRBD1 or TRBD2 (5 bases each). Trimming took off 4 bases at V and 6 bases at J, with 13 bases between the two ends. CDR1 and CDR2 (germline): SGHTA, FQGNSA. The CDR3 sequence is 14 residues long. As DNA, the CDR3 is TGTGCCAGCAGCTACCCCGGGGCGGGAAACATTCAGTACTTC. Its translation: CASSYPGAGNIQYF.

The J gene is TRBJ2-5, the V gene TRBV7-2, with 8 bases fitting TRBD1. This CDR3 region has 15 residues. Germline V gene lookup returns CDR1 SGHTA and CDR2 FQGNSA. V gave up 4 bases and J gave up 11 bases; unmatched junction bases: 15. The DNA for the CDR3 is TGTGCCAGCAGCTCAGACAGGGGTCTTAACAATGAGCAGTACTTC. Amino acids: CASSSDRGLNNEQYF.

The chain uses TRBV2 and TRBJ1-6; maybe TRBD1 (5 bases). CDR3 length: 12 residues. CDR1 and CDR2 from the germline V gene are SNHLY and FYNNEI. The V gene lost 4 bases and the J gene lost 11 bases, with 9 bases spanning the gap. This CDR3 reads CASSVGGAPLHF. The CDR3 DNA reads TGTGCCAGCAGTGTGGGGGGTGCACCCCTCCACTTT.

The V gene is TRBV28, the J gene TRBJ2-5; D may be TRBD2 (5 bases). V gave up 3 bases and J gave up 5 bases, with 16 bases separating them. The CDR3 has 15 amino acids. The germline CDR1 and CDR2 sequences are MDHEN and SYDVKM. As DNA, the CDR3 is TGTGCCAGCAGTTTTCTGAGTAGTAGGAGGGAGACCCAGTACTTC. This sequence encodes CASSFLSSRRETQYF.

This clonotype has just a few counts. The V call is TRBV15, the J call TRBJ2-7, with TRBD1 matching over 8 bases. J lost 7 bases, V lost 1 base, and 9 bases had no gene match. The CDR3 covers 15 residues. The germline CDR1 and CDR2 sequences are LNHNV and YYDKDF (reference sequence). This CDR3 reads CATSRGRDRRREQYF. The CDR3 bases are TGTGCCACCAGCAGAGGCCGGGACAGGAGGAGGGAGCAGTACTTC.

This clonotype came up a few times. CDR3 bases: TGCGCCAGCAGCCAAGTTTTGGGCCAAGAGACCCAGTACTTC. Translating gives CASSQVLGQETQYF. The V call is TRBV4-3, the J call TRBJ2-4; D gene ambiguous. The J call is in doubt because the DNA end fits TRBJ2-5 better. The CDR3 has 14 residues. CDR1 is LGHNA, CDR2 YSLEER, per germline.

The chain couples TRBV6-5 to TRBJ2-5; D may be TRBD1 or TRBD2 (5 bases each). Trimming stripped 0 bases from V and 1 base from J, with 9 bases between. The CDR3 length is 15 residues. Germline CDR1 and CDR2: MNHEY and SVGAGI. The CDR3 region has the DNA TGTGCCAGCAGTTACTCGTGGGGGTCCCAAGAGACCCAGTACTTC. It specifies CASSYSWGSQETQYF.